Shown below are 20 T cell receptor beta chains from a single sample sequenced in a study of shared T cell receptors in the human thymus. Libraries were prepared by immunoSEQ multiplex PCR; TCRdb keeps only in-frame clonotypes and omits some of them. The sample yields some 760,000 clones, approximately 85% seen once. These data are also associated with another study on human thymus T cells.

Sequenced material: thymocytes. These receptors all stem from a girl younger than two with a congenital heart defect.

The rearrangement links TRBV5-4 to TRBJ1-1; D might be TRBD1 (5 bases). CDR1 is SGHNT, CDR2 YYREEE, per germline (reference sequence). The CDR3 is made up of 18 amino acids. V was cut by 0 bases and J by 1 base, with 19 bases left in between. The CDR3 protein is CASSLGGGTERPNTEAFF. DNA of the CDR3: TGTGCCAGCAGCTTGGGCGGGGGGACCGAACGCCCGAACACTGAAGCTTTCTTT.

The rearrangement uses TRBV7-9 and TRBJ2-7; TRBD2 agrees at 11 bases. This CDR3 has 17 residues. Germline trimming cut 1 base from V and 1 base from J; bases unmatched to any gene: 6. From germline, CDR1 is SEHNR and CDR2 FQNEAQ (reference sequence). The CDR3 DNA reads as TGTGCCAGCAGCTTAGTCCGACTAGCGGGAAGATCCTACGAGCAGTACTTC. This translates into CASSLVRLAGRSYEQYF.

The chain carries TRBV18 and TRBJ2-7; 9 bases align to TRBD1. The CDR3 length is 17 residues. The trim removed 6 bases at V and 3 bases at J, leaving 15 bases unmatched. The germline V gene has CDR1 KGHSH and CDR2 LQKENI. The CDR3 is CASSHKLSGTGSYEQYF. The CDR3 bases are TGTGCCAGCTCCCACAAGTTGTCCGGGACAGGGAGCTACGAGCAGTACTTC.

This clone appeared once. J is TRBJ2-7 and V is TRBV30, with 8 bases matching TRBD1. Germline V CDR1 and CDR2: GTSNPN, SVGIG (reference sequence). J was trimmed by 5 bases and V by 5 bases; bases with no gene match: 11. CDR3 size: 14 residues. CDR3 nucleotide sequence: TGTGCCTGGGTTCCGCCGGGACAGGACCACGAGCAGTACTTC. As protein: CAWVPPGQDHEQYF. The full variable domain, its missing parts supplied by reference TRBV30 and TRBJ2-7, is SQTIHQWPATLVQPVGSPLSLECTVEGTSNPNLYWYRQAAGRGLQLLFYSVGIGQISSEVPQNLSASRPQDRQFILSSKKLLLSDSGFYLCAWVPPGQDHEQYFGPGTRLTVT.

The chain combines TRBV5-6 with TRBJ2-7; 7 bases align to TRBD2. The junction had 8 bases not matched to a gene; V was cut back by 3 bases and J by 2 bases. The CDR3 sequence is 15 residues long. Germline V lookup: CDR1 SGHDT, CDR2 YYEEEE. The CDR3 nucleotides are TGTGCCAGCAGCTCATGGGGGGGGGTGCCCTACGAGCAGTACTTC. Its translation is CASSSWGGVPYEQYF.

J is TRBJ2-6 and V is TRBV29-1; D is possibly TRBD2 (5 bases). Germline loops: CDR1 SQVTM, CDR2 ANQGSEA. This CDR3 is built from 14 residues. V dropped 7 bases and J dropped 0 bases, with 10 bases sitting between them. CDR3 nucleotide sequence: TGCAGCGCAGGACGGGACTCTGGGGCCAACGTCCTGACTTTC. Translation gives CSAGRDSGANVLTF.

The genes are TRBV7-2 and TRBJ1-6, with 7 bases aligning to TRBD1. J was trimmed by 6 bases and V by 4 bases; bases with no gene match: 15. The germline V gene has CDR1 SGHTA and CDR2 FQGNSA. This CDR3 is 18 amino acids long. Here the CDR3 DNA reads TGTGCCAGCAGCTCCCAATCAGACCTCGCAGGGGGTAATTCACCCCTCCACTTT. Its protein product is CASSSQSDLAGGNSPLHF.

The chain has TRBV19 and TRBJ2-1; 7 nucleotides align to TRBD1. The trim removed 3 bases at V and 0 bases at J, leaving 5 bases unmatched. CDR3 length equals 16 residues. Per the germline V gene, CDR1 is LNHDA and CDR2 is SQIVND (reference sequence). The CDR3 DNA reads TGTGCCAGTAGTATTCCGTCAGGGGGCTCCTACAATGAGCAGTTCTTC. It encodes CASSIPSGGSYNEQFF.

The chain links TRBV5-1 to TRBJ1-1; D is uncertain. The CDR3 spans 14 residues. Per the germline V gene, CDR1 is SGHRS and CDR2 is YFSETQ. V lost 1 base, J lost 2 bases, and 9 bases lay in between. For the CDR3, the DNA is TGCGCCAGCAGCTTGACAACACCAAACACTGAAGCTTTCTTT. Translating gives CASSLTTPNTEAFF.

This chain links TRBV19 with TRBJ1-2; D perhaps matches TRBD1 (5 bases). Germline V gene data show CDR1 as LNHDA and CDR2 as SQIVND (reference sequence). The ends were cut back, 4 bases at V and 4 bases at J, with 13 bases in the middle. This CDR3 is built from 14 residues. CDR3: CASSTRGGSYGYTF. CDR3 DNA: TGTGCCAGTAGTACTCGGGGCGGGAGCTATGGCTACACCTTC.

The chain recombines TRBV5-1 with TRBJ2-3, with a tentative D call TRBD2 (6 bases). The CDR3 is 20 amino acids. Deletions cut 0 bases from V and 2 bases from J, with 25 bases between. Germline V gene sequence: CDR1 SGHRS, CDR2 YFSETQ. CDR3 loop: CASSLGGFLLAPNHTDTQYF. As DNA, the CDR3 is TGCGCCAGCAGCTTGGGGGGATTTTTACTAGCACCAAACCACACAGATACGCAGTATTTT.

The CDR3 protein is CASSWGGEGAPYGYTF. The CDR3 bases are TGTGCCAGCAGTTGGGGAGGGGAGGGAGCACCCTATGGCTACACCTTC. The chain employs TRBV28 and TRBJ1-2; the D gene is possibly TRBD1 (5 bases). CDR1 is MDHEN and CDR2 is SYDVKM in the germline V gene. The germline V and J ends were trimmed by 4 bases and 4 bases, with 19 bases remaining between them. The CDR3 is 16 residues long.

This chain uses TRBV28 with TRBJ2-3; no reliable D call. Germline CDR1 and CDR2: MDHEN and SYDVKM. This CDR3 has 13 amino acids. V lost 6 bases and J 0 bases, leaving 7 bases between the germline ends. CDR3 coding DNA: TGTGCCAGCAGCCACAATAGCACAGATACGCAGTATTTT. Translation gives CASSHNSTDTQYF. The entire variable domain, with the rest obtained from reference TRBV28 and TRBJ2-3, is as follows: DVKVTQSSRYLVKRTGEKVFLECVQDMDHENMFWYRQDPGLGLRLIYFSYDVKMKEKGDIPEGYSVSREKKERFSLILESASTNQTSMYLCASSHNSTDTQYFGPGTRLTVL.

The chain has TRBV7-4 and TRBJ1-1; TRBD1 matches 10 bases. After removal of 4 bases from V and 4 bases from J, the junction contained 9 bases not matched to a gene. The CDR3 has 16 amino acids. Germline loops: CDR1 SGHVT, CDR2 SQSDAQ. CDR3 in amino acids: CASSSLGTGDRTEAFF. In nucleotides, the CDR3 is TGTGCCAGCAGCTCCCTTGGGACAGGGGACCGCACTGAAGCTTTCTTT.

This chain connects TRBV6-6 to TRBJ1-2, with 8 nucleotides matching TRBD1. CDR1 and CDR2 (germline): MNHNY, SVGAGI (reference sequence). J lost 5 bases, V lost 5 bases, and 13 bases had no gene match. The CDR3 loop spans 16 amino acids. The CDR3 sequence is CASSQRNRGNGYGYTF. In DNA form, the CDR3 reads TGTGCCAGCAGTCAACGGAACAGGGGGAACGGTTATGGCTACACCTTC.

The CDR3 sequence: CASGLGQGDYNEQFF. In DNA form, the CDR3 reads TGTGCTAGTGGTTTGGGGCAGGGGGACTACAATGAGCAGTTCTTC. J is TRBJ2-1 and V is TRBV12-5, with 7 positions matching TRBD1. With 1 base clipped from V and 3 bases from J, the junction kept 3 bases outside the gene matches. The germline V gene encodes CDR1 LGHNT and CDR2 FRNRAP. The CDR3 has 15 residues.

The rearrangement joins TRBV14 to TRBJ1-1, with D possibly TRBD1 on 6 matching bases. The CDR3 loop spans 15 amino acids. CDR1 is SGHDN and CDR2 is FVKESK in the germline V gene. With 4 bases removed from V and 3 bases from J, the gap between germline ends came to 15 bases. The CDR3 coding sequence is TGTGCCAGCAGCCTAGGGGGTGATTGGGACACTGAAGCTTTCTTT. It codes for CASSLGGDWDTEAFF. The full variable domain, its missing parts supplied by reference TRBV14 and TRBJ1-1, is EAGVTQFPSHSVIEKGQTVTLRCDPISGHDNLYWYRRVMGKEIKFLLHFVKESKQDESGMPNNRFLAERTGGTYSTLKVQPAELEDSGVYFCASSLGGDWDTEAFFGQGTRLTVV.

The chain joins TRBV5-1 to TRBJ2-7, with a weak D call TRBD1 (6 bases). Germline V lookup: CDR1 SGHRS, CDR2 YFSETQ. This CDR3 is 15 amino acids long. Trimming removed 0 bases at V and 1 base at J, with 11 bases between. DNA for the CDR3: TGCGCCAGCAGCTTGGCCGTGACAGGATCCTACGAGCAGTACTTC. As protein: CASSLAVTGSYEQYF.

CDR3 loop: CASSPYGAGAEAFF. DNA of the CDR3: TGTGCCAGCTCACCATATGGCGCAGGGGCTGAAGCTTTCTTT. The rearrangement links TRBV18 to TRBJ1-1; possibly TRBD1 for D (6 bases). The CDR3 has 14 amino acids. V lost 2 bases to trimming and J lost 6 bases, with 13 bases between them. Germline lookup yields CDR1 KGHSH and CDR2 LQKENI.

The chain uses TRBV6-4 and TRBJ1-5; tentatively, D is TRBD1 (6 bases). There are 15 residues in the CDR3. The germline gives CDR1 MRHNA, CDR2 SNTAGT. The V end lost 4 bases, the J end lost 4 bases, and 14 bases lay between the germline ends. The DNA for the CDR3 is TGTGCCAGCAGTGCCCCCGCTACAGGGAATCAGCCCCAGCATTTT. It specifies CASSAPATGNQPQHF.